This T cell receptor (beta chain) comes out of a study of Ad26.COV2.S vaccination and SARS-CoV-2 variants. Overall study: Sample donor was a member of the COV1001 Ad26.COV2.S trial arm. In the study, Ad26.COV2.S was injected intramuscularly once, or twice 56 days apart.

Trimming took 2 bases from V and 2 from J, leaving 10 bases between them. Germline lookup yields CDR1 SGHAT and CDR2 FQNNGV. This CDR3 spans 15 amino acids. Produced via immunoSEQ multiplex PCR; TCRdb's table is partial and in-frame only. The sample lists 350,000 to 450,000 clones; 70% to 90% were seen once. Treatment described: 15 to 20 received Ad26.COV2.S at low or high dose, single or two shots; about 5 received placebo; per-sample allocation not given. The study sampled participants on day 63 after the first vaccine or placebo injection. Material: peripheral blood, obtained in a trial of Ad26.COV2.S vaccine versus placebo. The TCR sequence derives from a person between 18 and 65 years old who received the Ad26.COV2.S COVID-19 vaccine or a placebo. The chain uses TRBV11-2 and TRBJ2-4; D may be TRBD2 (5 bases). The CDR3 region is CASSLQPGTKNIQYF. The CDR3, as DNA: TGTGCCAGCAGCTTACAGCCCGGGACCAAAAACATTCAGTACTTC.